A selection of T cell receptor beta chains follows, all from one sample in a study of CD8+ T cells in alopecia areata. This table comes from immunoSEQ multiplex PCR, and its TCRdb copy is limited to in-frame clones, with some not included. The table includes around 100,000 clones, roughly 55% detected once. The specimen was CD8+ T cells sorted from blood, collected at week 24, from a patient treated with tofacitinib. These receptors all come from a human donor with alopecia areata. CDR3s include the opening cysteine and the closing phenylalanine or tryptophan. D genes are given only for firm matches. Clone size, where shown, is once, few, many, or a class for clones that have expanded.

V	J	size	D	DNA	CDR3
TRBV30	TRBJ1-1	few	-	TGTGCCTGGGCGGGAGGCGACACTGAAGCTTTCTTT	CAWAGGDTEAFF
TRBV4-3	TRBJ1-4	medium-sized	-	TGCGCCAGCAGCCGGTCAACTAATGAAAAACTGTTTTTT	CASSRSTNEKLFF
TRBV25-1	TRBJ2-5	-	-	TGTGCCAGCAGTGGCCCCTGGACGGAACAAGAGACCCAGTACTTC	CASSGPWTEQETQYF
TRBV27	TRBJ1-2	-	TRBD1	TGTGCCAGCAGTTACCAGGGGGCAACGGATGGCTACACCTTC	CASSYQGATDGYTF
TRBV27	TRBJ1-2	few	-	TGTGCCAGCAGTCCAGGCCTCTTCGGGAATGGCTACACCTTC	CASSPGLFGNGYTF
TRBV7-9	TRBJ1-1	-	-	TGTGCCAGCAGCTCGGGACCAAAAGGGAACACTGAAGCTTTCTTT	CASSSGPKGNTEAFF
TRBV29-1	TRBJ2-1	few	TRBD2	TGCAGCGTTGAAGATCCCCTAGCGGGGGGCCAATTGCAGTTCTTC	CSVEDPLAGGQLQFF
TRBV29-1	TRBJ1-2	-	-	TGCAGCGTTAGGGTCGGGAGTAACTATGGCTACACCTTC	CSVRVGSNYGYTF
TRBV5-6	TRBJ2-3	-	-	TGTGCCAGCAGCTACCCCAGCACAGATACGCAGTATTTT	CASSYPSTDTQYF
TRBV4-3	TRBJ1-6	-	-	TGCGCCAGCAGCCTGACAACATCCTATAATTCACCCCTCCACTTT	CASSLTTSYNSPLHF
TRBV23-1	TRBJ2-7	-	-	TGCGCCAGCAGTCGAATCTGGGGGGTAGGCTCCTACGAGCAGTACTTC	CASSRIWGVGSYEQYF
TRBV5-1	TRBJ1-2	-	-	TGCGCCAGCAGCTTGTTTCCGGCAGGGGACGGCTACACCTTC	CASSLFPAGDGYTF
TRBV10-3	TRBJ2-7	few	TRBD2	TGTGCCACAAGACTAGCGGGGGACCCCTACGAGCAGTACTTC	CATRLAGDPYEQYF
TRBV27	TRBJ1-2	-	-	TGTGCCAGCAGTTTACTGGGCAGATTGTCATATGGCTACACCTTC	CASSLLGRLSYGYTF
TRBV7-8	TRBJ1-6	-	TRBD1	TGTGCCAGCAGCTTGGACAGGGGCCAAATAAATTCACCCCTCCACTTT	CASSLDRGQINSPLHF
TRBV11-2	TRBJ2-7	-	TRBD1	TGTGCCAGCAGCTTAGGGGGACAGCGCTCCTACGAGCAGTACTTC	CASSLGGQRSYEQYF
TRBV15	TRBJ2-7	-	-	TGTGCCACCAGCGTAACCGAAACCTACGAGCAGTACTTC	CATSVTETYEQYF
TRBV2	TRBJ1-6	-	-	TGTGCCAGCTTCCCCTACAGGGCGGCGAGTTCACCCCTCCACTTT	CASFPYRAASSPLHF